Following are 21 T cell receptor beta chains from one sample sequenced in a study of beta chain features in type 1 diabetes. TCRB transcripts that were expressed got sequenced, as all of the isolated RNA had been reverse transcribed. This table comes from immunoSEQ multiplex PCR, and its TCRdb copy is limited to in-frame clones, with some not included. The sample contains 250,000 to 350,000 clones, 14% of which appear only once. Sequenced material: central memory CD4+ T cells from blood. The receptors derive from a man aged 25 to 40 in good health.

The genes are TRBV5-4 and TRBJ1-2; D is perhaps TRBD1 (5 bases). Germline CDR1 reads SGHNT; CDR2 reads YYREEE (reference sequence). The CDR3 sequence is 13 residues long. V lost 4 bases and J lost 4, with 11 bases in between. CDR3 sequence: CASSPPGGYGYTF. The DNA for the CDR3 is TGTGCCAGCAGCCCCCCCGGGGGCTATGGCTACACCTTC.

This rearrangement joins TRBV6-5 to TRBJ1-2; perhaps TRBD1 as D (5 bases). The CDR3 is 15 amino acids. Germline-derived CDR1 and CDR2 are MNHEY and SVGAGI. V was cut by 9 bases and J by 4 bases, with 21 bases left in between. In nucleotides, the CDR3 is TGTGCCAGTGGAAACGGGGGTTCGTCGGGCTATGGCTACACCTTC. Amino acid sequence: CASGNGGSSGYGYTF.

This clone was observed a handful of times. This rearrangement joins TRBV4-3 to TRBJ2-1, with 11 positions matching TRBD2. V gave up 2 bases and J gave up 8 bases; unmatched junction bases: 5. Germline V gene lookup returns CDR1 LGHNA and CDR2 YSLEER. The length of the CDR3 is 15 residues. CDR3 sequence: CASSQLLAGAHEQFF. In DNA, the CDR3 is TGCGCCAGCAGCCAACTACTAGCGGGAGCTCATGAGCAGTTCTTC.

The chain is built from TRBV7-9 and TRBJ2-2, with D hard to call. The germline gives CDR1 SEHNR, CDR2 FQNEAQ (reference sequence). The CDR3 extends over 13 amino acids. The V end was cut by 5 bases, the J end by 4 bases, with 8 bases between. The CDR3 nucleotides are TGTGCCAGCAGCCGTGACGGCACCGGGGAGCTGTTTTTT. Translation: CASSRDGTGELFF.

This clone was recorded a few times. The CDR3 DNA reads as TGCGCCAGCAGCCAAGCTAATGGGTACGAGCAGTACTTC. Amino acids: CASSQANGYEQYF. This chain links TRBV4-1 with TRBJ2-7; D uncertain. Germline CDR1 and CDR2: MGHRA and YSYEKL. The CDR3 is made up of 13 amino acids. V lost 1 base and J lost 4, with 8 bases in between.

This clone was seen more than once but under ten times. The V call is TRBV7-8, the J call TRBJ1-2; D possibly corresponds to TRBD1 (5 bases). Looked up from germline, CDR1 is SGHVS and CDR2 is FQNEAQ. Trimming took 5 bases from V and 6 from J, leaving 16 bases between them. The CDR3 spans 14 residues. CDR3 loop: CASSGSRAGDGYTF. The CDR3 bases are TGTGCCAGCAGCGGAAGCAGGGCCGGTGATGGCTACACCTTC.

This chain joins TRBV11-2 and TRBJ2-3, with TRBD2 matching over 11 bases. This CDR3 contains 17 residues. Germline V gene data show CDR1 as SGHAT and CDR2 as FQNNGV. Trimming at V came to 1 base and at J to 2 bases, leaving 5 bases not matched to a gene. The chain's CDR3 is CASSLGGTSGYTDTQYF. DNA for the CDR3: TGTGCCAGCAGCTTAGGAGGGACTAGCGGATACACAGATACGCAGTATTTT.

The gene calls are TRBV7-2 and TRBJ2-7, with D possibly being TRBD1 (5 bases). Trimming left V 5 bases short and J 3 bases short, with 14 bases between. Germline values: CDR1 SGHTA, CDR2 FQGNSA. The CDR3 is 14 amino acids. CDR3 DNA sequence: TGTGCCAGCAGCCGCAGGACAACAAGCTACGAGCAGTACTTC. As protein: CASSRRTTSYEQYF.

There are a few counts of this clone. The V and J genes are TRBV18 and TRBJ1-5, with a tentative D call TRBD1 (5 bases). The CDR3 length is 16 residues. The V and J ends lost 5 bases and 0 bases respectively, with 14 bases between them. Germline V CDR1 and CDR2: KGHSH, LQKENI. DNA for the CDR3: TGTGCCAGCTCAACGGGCGGGGGAGGTAGCAATCAGCCCCAGCATTTT. Protein sequence: CASSTGGGGSNQPQHF.

The chain recombines TRBV14 with TRBJ2-7, with D possibly TRBD1 on 6 matching bases. V lost 0 bases and J 4 bases, leaving 16 bases between the germline ends. Germline CDR1 and CDR2: SGHDN and FVKESK. The CDR3 has 16 residues. The CDR3 DNA is TGTGCCAGCAGCCAAGATATGAAGACAGGAGCGTACGAGCAGTACGTC. Protein sequence: CASSQDMKTGAYEQYV.

This clone showed up just a few times. The chain links TRBV4-3 to TRBJ2-1; TRBD2 might be the D (5 bases). Germline-derived CDR1 and CDR2 are LGHNA and YSLEER. V lost 0 bases and J 7 bases, leaving 16 bases between the germline ends. CDR3 length equals 16 residues. This CDR3 is CASSQDHTSVGNEQFF. The DNA of the CDR3 is TGCGCCAGCAGCCAAGATCATACTAGTGTGGGTAATGAGCAGTTCTTC.

In DNA form, the CDR3 reads TGTGCCAGCAGTGGGGAGTCCGTTACCGAGCAGTACGTC. It specifies CASSGESVTEQYV. The chain joins TRBV2 to TRBJ2-7; possibly TRBD2 for D (5 bases). Trimming cost V 4 bases and J 6 bases, with 13 bases left between them. Germline loops: CDR1 SNHLY, CDR2 FYNNEI. The CDR3 runs to 13 residues.

This clone was seen at least ten times. CDR3 bases: TGTGCCAGTAGGCCCGGGGTGGGCGAGCAGTACTTC. Its protein is CASRPGVGEQYF. This chain uses TRBV19 with TRBJ2-7; TRBD2 might be the D (5 bases). Trimming shortened V by 6 bases and J by 6 bases, and 12 bases separated the two germline ends. The CDR3 covers 12 residues. The germline gives CDR1 LNHDA, CDR2 SQIVND (reference sequence).

This rearrangement joins TRBV27 to TRBJ2-7, with D perhaps matching TRBD1 (5 bases). The CDR3 sequence is 12 residues long. CDR1 is MNHEY, CDR2 SMNVEV, per germline (reference sequence). V was clipped by 5 bases and J by 6 bases, with 11 bases between them. The CDR3 is CASSTQGSEQYF. The CDR3 DNA reads TGTGCCAGCAGTACTCAGGGTAGCGAGCAGTACTTC.

This clone was observed a handful of times. This chain joins TRBV19 and TRBJ2-3; the D gene is possibly TRBD1 (5 bases). This CDR3 contains 15 residues. Trimming took 1 base from V and 6 from J, leaving 14 bases between them. Germline V gives CDR1 LNHDA, CDR2 SQIVND (reference sequence). CDR3 coding DNA: TGTGCCAGTAGTATAGGCCAGGGCGGTGGGGATACGCAGTATTTT. Protein: CASSIGQGGGDTQYF.

This clone was counted a few times. The gene calls are TRBV5-1 and TRBJ2-1, with TRBD2 matching 12 bases. This CDR3 has 16 amino acids. Germline V gives CDR1 SGHRS, CDR2 YFSETQ. The V and J ends lost 4 bases and 4 bases, in that order; junction bases with no gene match: 6. CDR3 in amino acids: CASSMRLAGAYNEQFF. CDR3 DNA: TGCGCCAGCAGCATGCGACTAGCGGGAGCTTACAATGAGCAGTTCTTC.

The chain has TRBV29-1 and TRBJ2-5; 10 bases fit TRBD2. CDR3 length equals 17 residues. V lost 4 bases and J lost 4; bases outside the gene matches: 15. The germline gives CDR1 SQVTM, CDR2 ANQGSEA. CDR3 nucleotides: TGCAGCGTTGTTGACGCAGGGGGAGCGGGAGGGAGAGAGACCCAGTACTTC. It yields the protein CSVVDAGGAGGRETQYF. The whole variable domain, filled in from reference TRBV29-1 and TRBJ2-5, reads SAVISQKPSRDICQRGTSLTIQCQVDSQVTMMFWYRQQPGQSLTLIATANQGSEATYESGFVIDKFPISRPNLTFSTLTVSNMSPEDSSIYLCSVVDAGGAGGRETQYFGPGTRLLVL.

This clone turned up a few times. The chain uses TRBV7-2 and TRBJ1-2, with unresolved D. The CDR3 extends over 13 amino acids. V shed 6 bases and J shed 4 bases, with 12 bases lying between them. The germline gives CDR1 SGHTA, CDR2 FQGNSA. CDR3 nucleotide sequence: TGTGCCAGCAGAATCTCCGGGATCTATGGCTACACCTTC. Protein: CASRISGIYGYTF.

V and J are TRBV29-1 and TRBJ1-1, with 9 bases fitting TRBD1. The CDR3 has 13 residues. J gave up 6 bases and V 1 base, and 3 bases lay outside the gene matches. CDR1 and CDR2 from the germline V gene are SQVTM and ANQGSEA. The CDR3 nucleotides are TGCAGCGTTGAAGCCAGACAGGGGGCTGAAGCTTTCTTT. Residues: CSVEARQGAEAFF.

This clone was detected a few times. The chain is built from TRBV9 and TRBJ2-3; D is possibly TRBD1 (5 bases). The length of the CDR3 is 16 residues. Germline loops: CDR1 SGDLS, CDR2 YYNGEE. Trimming pared 4 bases from V and 2 bases from J, leaving 17 bases between. The CDR3 reads CASSPFQGRTTDTQYF. In DNA, the CDR3 is TGTGCCAGCAGCCCCTTTCAGGGCCGGACCACAGATACGCAGTATTTT. Full variable domain (rest looked up from reference TRBV9 and TRBJ2-3): DSGVTQTPKHLITATGQRVTLRCSPRSGDLSVYWYQQSLDQGLQFLIQYYNGEERAKGNILERFSAQQFPDLHSELNLSSLELGDSALYFCASSPFQGRTTDTQYFGPGTRLTVL.

This clone was found a few times. The genes are TRBV7-2 and TRBJ2-3, with TRBD2 as a possible D gene (6 bases). V was cut by 1 base and J by 2 bases, with 10 bases left in between. The CDR3 is 15 amino acids. The germline gives CDR1 SGHTA, CDR2 FQGNSA. The CDR3 is CASSLEASVTDTQYF. CDR3 nucleotides: TGTGCCAGCAGCTTAGAGGCTAGCGTCACAGATACGCAGTATTTT.